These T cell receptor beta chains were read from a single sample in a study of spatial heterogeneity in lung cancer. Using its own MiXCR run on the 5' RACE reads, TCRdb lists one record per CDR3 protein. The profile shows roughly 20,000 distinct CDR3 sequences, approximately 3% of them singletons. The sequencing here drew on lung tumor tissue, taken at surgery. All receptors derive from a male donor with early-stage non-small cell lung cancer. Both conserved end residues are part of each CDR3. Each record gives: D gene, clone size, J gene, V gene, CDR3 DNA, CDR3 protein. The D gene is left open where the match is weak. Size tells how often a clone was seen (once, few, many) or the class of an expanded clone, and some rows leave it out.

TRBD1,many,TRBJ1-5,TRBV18,TGTGCCAGCTCACAAGGGACAGGGACAAATCAGCCCCAGCATTTT,CASSQGTGTNQPQHF
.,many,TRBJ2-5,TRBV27,TGTGCCAGCAGTCCCAGGGGGGCGGCCGTGGCGGAGACCCAGTACTTC,CASSPRGAAVAETQYF
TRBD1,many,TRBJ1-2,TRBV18,TGTGCCAGCTCACAGGCGGACAGGGCGGATGGCTACACCTTC,CASSQADRADGYTF
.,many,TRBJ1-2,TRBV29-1,TGCAGCGTTGCAGAGACGACCTACTCTAACTATGGCTACACCTTC,CSVAETTYSNYGYTF
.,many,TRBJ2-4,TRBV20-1,TGCAGTGCTAGATCCCTACTCTCCAAAAACATTCAGTACTTC,CSARSLLSKNIQYF
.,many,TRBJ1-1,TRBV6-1,TGTGCCAGCAGTGTCGGGGGGTGGAGCACTGAAGCTTTCTTT,CASSVGGWSTEAFF
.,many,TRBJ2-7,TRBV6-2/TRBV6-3,TGTGCCAGCAGTTACGGGGGGCACGAGGACGAGCAGTACTTC,CASSYGGHEDEQYF
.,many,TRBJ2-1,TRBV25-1,TGTGCCAGCAGTGAGATGGTAGGAAATGAGCAGTTCTTC,CASSEMVGNEQFF
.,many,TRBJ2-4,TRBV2,TGTGCCAGCAGCCGGGGGCTAGACAAAAACATTCAGTACTTC,CASSRGLDKNIQYF
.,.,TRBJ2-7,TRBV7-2,TGTGCCAGCTGCCACGTGAGGGACGACGGGCAGTACTTC,CASCHVRDDGQYF
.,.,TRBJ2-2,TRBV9,TGTGCCAGCAGCGAGGGATCGAACACCGGGGAGCTGTTTTTT,CASSEGSNTGELFF
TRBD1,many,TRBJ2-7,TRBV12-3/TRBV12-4,TGTGCCAGCAGTTATCCACCGGGACAGGGGGCTCGGGAGCAGTACTTC,CASSYPPGQGAREQYF
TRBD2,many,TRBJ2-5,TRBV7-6,TGTGCCAGCAGCTTAGCCGGGCGGGAGTTTCGGGAGACCCAGTACTTC,CASSLAGREFRETQYF
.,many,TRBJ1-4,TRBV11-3,TGTGCCAGCAGCCCCGTGGCAGCAACTAATGAAAAACTGTTTTTT,CASSPVAATNEKLFF
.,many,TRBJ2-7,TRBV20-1,TGCAGTGTACGGAAGAACTACGAGCAGTACTTC,CSVRKNYEQYF
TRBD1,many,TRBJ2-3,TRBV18,TGTGCCAGCTCACCGCTTCAGGGGGTTTCCACAGATACGCAGTATTTT,CASSPLQGVSTDTQYF
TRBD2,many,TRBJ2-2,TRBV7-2,TGTGCCAGCAGCTTACGACTAGCGGGAGAATACGATTCCGGGGAGCTGTTTTTT,CASSLRLAGEYDSGELFF
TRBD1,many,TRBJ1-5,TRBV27,TGTGCCAGCAGTTCATCCCAGGGGGGCAATCAGCCCCAGCATTTT,CASSSSQGGNQPQHF
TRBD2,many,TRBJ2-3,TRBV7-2,TGTGCCAGCAGCTTACCCCTAGCGGGAGGGGATACGCAGTATTTT,CASSLPLAGGDTQYF
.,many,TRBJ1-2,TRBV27,TGTGCCAGCAGCCCCAAGGCACCATCTTTTTTTTTTTCGAGTGGCTACACCTTC,CASSPKAPSFFFSSGYTF
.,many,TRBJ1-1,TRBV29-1,TGCAGCGTGGAACAGGGTAGGAGGACTGAAGCTTTCTTT,CSVEQGRRTEAFF
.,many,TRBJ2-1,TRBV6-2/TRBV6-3,TGTGCCAGCAGCCTACTAGGGTATGAGCAGTTCTTC,CASSLLGYEQFF
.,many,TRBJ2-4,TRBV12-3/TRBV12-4,TGTGCCAGCAAAAGACCTGGGAACATTCAGTACTTC,CASKRPGNIQYF
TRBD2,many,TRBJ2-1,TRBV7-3,TGTGCCAGCAGCTCCACTAGCGGACCGTACAATGAGCAGTTCTTC,CASSSTSGPYNEQFF
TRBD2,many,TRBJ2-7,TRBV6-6,TGTGCCAGCAGACCCACATTAGCGGGAGGACCCTACGAGCAGTACTTC,CASRPTLAGGPYEQYF
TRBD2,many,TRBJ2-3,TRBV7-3,TGTGCCAGCAGCTTTAGCGGGACTAGCACAGATACGCAGTATTTT,CASSFSGTSTDTQYF
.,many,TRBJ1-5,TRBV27,TGTGCCAGCAGAGTACAGGGTAGCAATCAGCCCCAGCATTTT,CASRVQGSNQPQHF
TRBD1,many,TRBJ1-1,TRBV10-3,TGTGCCATCAGTGAGTCCCCGGGACAGGGGGTAGGCACTGAAGCTTTCTTT,CAISESPGQGVGTEAFF
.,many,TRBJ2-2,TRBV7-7,TGTGCTAGCAGCTTAGACGGGATCGGGGAGCTGTTTTTT,CASSLDGIGELFF
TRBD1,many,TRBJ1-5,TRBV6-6,TGTGCCAGCAGGGCAGGGGGCGAATCAAATCAGCCCCAGCATTTT,CASRAGGESNQPQHF
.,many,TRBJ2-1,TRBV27,TGTGCCAGCAGTTTATTGGGGAGTAATGAGCAGTTCTTC,CASSLLGSNEQFF
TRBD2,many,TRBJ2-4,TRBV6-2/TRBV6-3,TGTGCCAGCAGTCAAAGGACTAGCGGGAGATCGGAAAACATTCAGTACTTC,CASSQRTSGRSENIQYF
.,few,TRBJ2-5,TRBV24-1,TGTGCCACCAGTGATTCTGGGGGCGGAGGGCAAGAGACCCAGTACTTC,CATSDSGGGGQETQYF
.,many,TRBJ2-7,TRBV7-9,TGTGCCAGCAGCCGGGACACCTACGAGCAGTACTTC,CASSRDTYEQYF
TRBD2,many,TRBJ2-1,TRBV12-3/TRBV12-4,TGTGCCAGCAGCTCCGGGACTAGCGGGTTATCCTACAATGAGCAGTTCTTC,CASSSGTSGLSYNEQFF
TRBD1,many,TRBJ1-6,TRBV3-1,TGTGCCAGCAGCCAGGGACAGAAGGCACCCCTCCACTTT,CASSQGQKAPLHF
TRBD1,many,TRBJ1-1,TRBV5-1,TGCGCCAGCAGAATTATGCCGGGACAGGGAGCTGAAGCTTTCTTT,CASRIMPGQGAEAFF
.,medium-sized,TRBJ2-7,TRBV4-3,TGCGCCAGCAGCCAAATGGGCAGGGTGGACGAGCAGTACTTC,CASSQMGRVDEQYF
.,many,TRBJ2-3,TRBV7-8,TGTGCCAGCAGCTTCACGGACACAGATACGCAGTATTTT,CASSFTDTDTQYF
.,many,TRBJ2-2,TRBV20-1,TGCAGTGCTAGGGACTCCGCGAACACCGGGGAGCTGTTTTTT,CSARDSANTGELFF
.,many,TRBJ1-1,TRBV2,TGTGCCAGCAGTGGATTCCCGGGGGACACTGAAGCTTTCTTT,CASSGFPGDTEAFF
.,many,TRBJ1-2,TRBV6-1,TGTGCCAGCAGTGAAGAAGGCAGTGGGTGGTTATATGGCTACACCTTC,CASSEEGSGWLYGYTF
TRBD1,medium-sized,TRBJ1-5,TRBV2,TGTGCCAGCAGGGACGGGACAGGGGGTTATCAGCCCCAGCATTTT,CASRDGTGGYQPQHF
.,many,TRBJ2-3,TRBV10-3,TGTGCCATCAGTGTTGAGGGCACAGATACGCAGTATTTT,CAISVEGTDTQYF
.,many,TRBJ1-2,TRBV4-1,TGCGCCAGCAGCCAAGAGCCCGGCAGGGCCGATTATGGCTACACCTTC,CASSQEPGRADYGYTF
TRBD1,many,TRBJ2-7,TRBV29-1,TGCAGCGTTGGAGGGGGACAGGGGTCCGAGCAGTACTTC,CSVGGGQGSEQYF
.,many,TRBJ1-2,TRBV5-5,TGTGCCAGCAGCTTGGAAGCAGCTAACTATGGCTACACCTTC,CASSLEAANYGYTF
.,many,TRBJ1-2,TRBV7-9,TGTGCCAGCAGCTTAGCGACAGGAAACTATGGCTACACCTTC,CASSLATGNYGYTF
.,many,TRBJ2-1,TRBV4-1,TGCGCCAGCAGCCAAGATGGCCAGAATCGTAACAATGAGCAGTTCTTC,CASSQDGQNRNNEQFF
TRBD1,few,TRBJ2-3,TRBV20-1,TGCAGTGCTACAAGACAGGGAGGCACAGATACGCAGTATTTT,CSATRQGGTDTQYF
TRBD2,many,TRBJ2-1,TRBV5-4,TGTGCCAGCAGCTTGCCAGGGGCTAGCGGGAGCAATGAGCAGTTCTTC,CASSLPGASGSNEQFF
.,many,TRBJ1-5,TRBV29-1,TGCAGCGTTAGCGTAGGGTCTAGCAATCAGCCCCAGCATTTT,CSVSVGSSNQPQHF
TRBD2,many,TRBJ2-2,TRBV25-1,TGTGCCAGCAGTGATAGCGGGAGTAACACCGGGGAGCTGTTTTTT,CASSDSGSNTGELFF
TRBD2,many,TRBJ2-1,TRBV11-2,TGTGCCAGCAGTTTAGCGGGAGGTTTCCTAAATGAGCAGTTCTTC,CASSLAGGFLNEQFF